This record covers a single T cell receptor beta chain. CDR1 is SGHNT, CDR2 YYREEE, per germline (reference sequence). Trimming pared 6 bases from V and 2 bases from J, leaving 20 bases between. There are 16 residues in the CDR3. Profiling relied on immunoSEQ multiplex PCR, and the TCRdb table lists in-frame clones only, not all of them. The sample comprises 110,000 or so clones, 86% of which are singletons, and roughly 7.9% rests with the top ten. The data derive from a study of blood T cell repertoires in COVID-19. The receptor was isolated from a man aged 65-85 years who had recovered from COVID-19. V usage is TRBV5-4 and J usage is TRBJ1-2, with D possibly being TRBD1 (6 bases). Input material: peripheral blood. This chain's CDR3 is CASKMGAQGLNYGYTF. The CDR3 DNA reads as TGTGCCAGCAAAATGGGGGCTCAGGGACTAAACTATGGCTACACCTTC. Looking up the rest from reference TRBV5-4 and TRBJ1-2 gives the full variable domain: ETGVTQSPTHLIKTRGQQVTLRCSSQSGHNTVSWYQQALGQGPQFIFQYYREEENGRGNFPPRFSGLQFPNYSSELNVNALELDDSALYLCASKMGAQGLNYGYTFGSGTRLTVV.